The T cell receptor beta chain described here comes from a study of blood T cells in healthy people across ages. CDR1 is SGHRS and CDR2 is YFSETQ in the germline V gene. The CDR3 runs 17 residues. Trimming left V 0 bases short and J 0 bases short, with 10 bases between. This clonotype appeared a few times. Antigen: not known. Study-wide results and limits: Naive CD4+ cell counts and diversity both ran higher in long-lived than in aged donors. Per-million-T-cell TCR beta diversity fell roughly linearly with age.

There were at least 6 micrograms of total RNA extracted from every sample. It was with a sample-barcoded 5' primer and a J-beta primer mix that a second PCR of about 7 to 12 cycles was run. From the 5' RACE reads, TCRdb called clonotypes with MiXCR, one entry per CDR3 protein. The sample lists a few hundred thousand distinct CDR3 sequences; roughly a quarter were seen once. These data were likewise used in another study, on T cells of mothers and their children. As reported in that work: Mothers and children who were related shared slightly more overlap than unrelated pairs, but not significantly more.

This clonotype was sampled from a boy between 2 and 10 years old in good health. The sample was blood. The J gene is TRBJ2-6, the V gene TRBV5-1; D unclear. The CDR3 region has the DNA TGCGCCAGCAGCTTGGTAGTCCCGAGCTCTGGGGCCAACGTCCTGACTTTC. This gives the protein CASSLVVPSSGANVLTF.